This is a list of T cell receptor beta chains from one sample in a study of blood T cell repertoires in COVID-19. The repertoire was sequenced with immunoSEQ multiplex PCR; TCRdb's copy has only in-frame clones and lacks some. The table records approximately 140,000 clones, under 85% of them present only once. Sequencing was done on a sample of peripheral blood. These TCRs come from a woman of 80 years or more in a cohort sampled during active or convalescent COVID-19. CDR3s include the opening cysteine and the closing phenylalanine or tryptophan. A D gene is named only where the DNA matches it firmly. Not all rows give a size; the values are once, few, many and, for expanded clones, a class.

size	J	D	V	CDR3	DNA
-	TRBJ2-5	-	TRBV10-3	CAISNSGGLGGETQYF	TGTGCCATCAGCAACTCCGGGGGCCTCGGGGGGGAGACCCAGTACTTC
-	TRBJ2-5	TRBD1	TRBV6-5	CASSFGQGLAQYF	TGTGCCAGCAGTTTCGGACAGGGTTTGGCCCAGTACTTC
-	TRBJ2-3	TRBD1	TRBV7-9	CASRPRTGQGKADTQYF	TGTGCCAGCAGACCTCGGACAGGGCAGGGCAAGGCAGATACGCAGTATTTT
-	TRBJ2-5	TRBD1	TRBV10-3	CATKGAQGEETQYF	TGTGCCACCAAAGGGGCACAGGGGGAGGAGACCCAGTACTTC
-	TRBJ1-4	-	TRBV7-9	CASSLGGTNEKLFF	TGTGCCAGCAGCTTGGGGGGAACTAATGAAAAACTGTTTTTT
-	TRBJ2-7	-	TRBV4-1	CASSQERGSEQYF	TGCGCCAGCAGCCAAGAAAGAGGGAGCGAGCAGTACTTC
-	TRBJ2-1	TRBD2	TRBV3-1/TRBV3-2	CASSHASGGAYHEQFF	TGTGCCAGCAGCCACGCTAGCGGGGGGGCCTATCATGAGCAGTTCTTC
few	TRBJ1-2	-	TRBV4-2	CASSQDITSGYGYTF	TGTGCCAGCAGCCAAGATATAACCTCAGGGTATGGCTACACCTTC
-	TRBJ1-2	-	TRBV6-4	CASYSINYGYTF	TGTGCCAGCTACAGTATTAACTATGGCTACACCTTC
-	TRBJ1-4	-	TRBV15	CATSIGLAGKFEKLFF	TGTGCCACCAGCATCGGATTGGCAGGCAAATTTGAAAAACTGTTTTTT
-	TRBJ1-2	-	TRBV14	CASSQGQGVPPRGYTF	TGTGCCAGCAGCCAAGGGCAGGGTGTCCCTCCTAGGGGCTACACCTTC
few	TRBJ1-2	-	TRBV7-2	CASSLARQAGYGYTF	TGTGCCAGCAGCTTAGCGCGTCAGGCTGGGTATGGCTACACCTTC
once	TRBJ1-6	-	TRBV6-5	CASRDLQGSPLHF	TGTGCCAGCAGAGACCTACAGGGCTCACCCCTCCACTTT
-	TRBJ2-3	-	TRBV6-2/TRBV6-3	CASSYPGGSTDTQYF	TGTGCCAGCAGTTACCCGGGGGGCAGCACAGATACGCAGTATTTT
-	TRBJ1-6	TRBD1	TRBV5-1	CASSLALGTDSPLHF	TGCGCCAGCAGCTTGGCCCTCGGGACAGATTCACCCCTCCACTTT
-	TRBJ1-2	-	TRBV6-5	CASRDRNYGYTF	TGTGCCAGCAGAGACAGGAACTATGGCTACACCTTC
-	TRBJ2-1	TRBD1	TRBV9	CASSVEGQGTGEQFF	TGTGCCAGCAGCGTTGAGGGACAGGGCACGGGTGAGCAGTTCTTC
-	TRBJ2-3	-	TRBV28	CASSPIPGSADTQYF	TGTGCCAGCAGCCCAATACCAGGGTCAGCAGATACGCAGTATTTT
-	TRBJ2-5	-	TRBV7-9	CASSLEGVETQYF	TGTGCCAGCAGCTTAGAGGGGGTTGAGACCCAGTACTTC
-	TRBJ2-4	-	TRBV2	CASSPEGGRAIQYF	TGTGCCAGCAGCCCCGAAGGGGGTCGAGCCATTCAGTACTTC
-	TRBJ2-3	-	TRBV5-1	CASSLIPSASSTDTQYF	TGCGCCAGCAGCTTGATCCCCTCGGCTAGTAGCACAGATACGCAGTATTTT
-	TRBJ1-1	-	TRBV18	CASSPQSEGRAFF	TGTGCCAGCTCACCACAATCGGAGGGGCGAGCTTTCTTT
-	TRBJ2-1	TRBD1	TRBV6-1	CASSEGTGLGNEQFF	TGTGCCAGCAGTGAAGGGACAGGGTTGGGCAATGAGCAGTTCTTC
-	TRBJ1-4	TRBD1	TRBV6-5	CASSSGQPNEKLFF	TGTGCCAGCAGTTCGGGACAGCCTAATGAAAAACTGTTTTTT
few	TRBJ2-3	TRBD2	TRBV6-4	CASSGAGVTDTQYF	TGTGCCAGCAGTGGGGCGGGGGTCACAGATACGCAGTATTTT
-	TRBJ2-5	-	TRBV9	CASSVGYRSQETQYF	TGTGCCAGCAGCGTAGGGTACAGAAGCCAAGAGACCCAGTACTTC
many	TRBJ1-5	TRBD1	TRBV5-6	CASSVLGQHNQPQHF	TGTGCCAGCAGCGTACTGGGACAGCACAATCAGCCCCAGCATTTT
-	TRBJ1-1	-	TRBV3-1/TRBV3-2	CASTLAVGAEAFF	TGTGCCAGCACCTTAGCGGTAGGGGCAGAAGCTTTCTTT
-	TRBJ2-3	-	TRBV7-3	CASSLGTSTDTQYF	TGTGCCAGCAGCTTAGGGACTAGCACAGATACGCAGTATTTT
-	TRBJ2-1	TRBD2	TRBV2	CASSEIAGGLSEQFF	TGTGCCAGCAGTGAAATAGCGGGGGGGTTGAGTGAGCAGTTCTTC
-	TRBJ2-3	-	TRBV27	CASSSLLESTDTQYF	TGTGCCAGCAGTTCTCTGCTAGAGAGCACAGATACGCAGTATTTT
-	TRBJ2-1	TRBD2	TRBV11-3	CASSSGGRDEQFF	TGTGCCAGCAGCTCTGGGGGGAGGGATGAGCAGTTCTTC
many	TRBJ1-5	-	TRBV30	CAWSVSPTWVLGQRNQPQHF	TGTGCCTGGAGTGTAAGCCCTACCTGGGTCCTTGGACAGCGCAATCAGCCCCAGCATTTT
-	TRBJ2-5	-	TRBV7-3	CASSSLARRETQYF	TGTGCCAGCAGCTCCCTAGCCAGGAGGGAGACCCAGTACTTC
-	TRBJ2-3	TRBD2	TRBV5-1	CASSLWASGGSVDTQYF	TGCGCCAGCAGCTTGTGGGCTAGCGGGGGATCAGTGGATACGCAGTATTTT
-	TRBJ1-1	-	TRBV5-1	CASSLSRNTEAFF	TGCGCCAGCAGCTTATCGAGGAACACTGAAGCTTTCTTT
-	TRBJ2-5	-	TRBV5-8	CASSPGLTAVQETQYF	TGTGCCAGCAGCCCGGGACTCACCGCAGTGCAAGAGACCCAGTACTTC
-	TRBJ1-2	-	TRBV9	CASRRESYGYTF	TGTGCCAGCAGGAGGGAAAGCTATGGCTACACCTTC
-	TRBJ1-2	-	TRBV6-6	CASSGGLLLNYGYTF	TGTGCCAGCAGTGGGGGCCTCTTGCTCAACTATGGCTACACCTTC
-	TRBJ2-5	-	TRBV6-5	CASSFIQGRKETQYF	TGTGCCAGCAGTTTTATCCAGGGTCGGAAAGAGACCCAGTACTTC
few	TRBJ2-3	-	TRBV21-1	CASSYRTSDYSTDTQYF	TGTGCCAGCAGCTATCGGACTAGCGACTATAGCACAGATACGCAGTATTTT
-	TRBJ2-2	-	TRBV4-3	CASSQDPGSNTGELFF	TGCGCCAGCAGCCAAGATCCGGGTTCGAACACCGGGGAGCTGTTTTTT
-	TRBJ2-1	-	TRBV11-2	CASSSHILAGREQFF	TGTGCCAGCAGCTCCCACATATTGGCGGGGCGGGAGCAGTTCTTC
-	TRBJ2-2	TRBD2	TRBV7-3	CASSLVNGLGEAGELFF	TGTGCCAGCAGCTTAGTAAATGGACTAGGTGAAGCCGGGGAGCTGTTTTTT
-	TRBJ1-4	TRBD1	TRBV5-5	CASSIRGLREKLFF	TGTGCCAGCAGCATCAGGGGGCTTCGAGAAAAACTGTTTTTT
-	TRBJ2-3	TRBD2	TRBV4-3	CASSRRTSGSTGDTQYF	TGCGCCAGCAGCCGCAGGACTAGCGGGTCAACGGGGGATACGCAGTATTTT
-	TRBJ1-2	-	TRBV6-5	CASRGWGEDYGYTF	TGTGCCAGCAGGGGGTGGGGGGAGGACTATGGCTACACCTTC
-	TRBJ1-2	TRBD1	TRBV19	CASFSGYGQGQVDGYTF	TGTGCCAGTTTTAGTGGATACGGACAGGGACAAGTGGATGGCTACACCTTC
-	TRBJ1-2	-	TRBV30	CAWSDRSPYGYTF	TGTGCCTGGAGTGATAGGAGCCCCTATGGCTACACCTTC
-	TRBJ1-2	-	TRBV18	CASSPGQLTYGYTF	TGTGCCAGCTCACCCGGACAGCTAACCTATGGCTACACCTTC
-	TRBJ1-5	-	TRBV6-6	CASSYDTRGSDQPQHF	TGTGCCAGCAGTTACGATACGAGGGGGTCCGATCAGCCCCAGCATTTT
once	TRBJ2-1	-	TRBV11-3	CASSLARTTSYNEQFF	TGTGCCAGCAGCTTAGCCCGGACTACCTCCTACAATGAGCAGTTCTTC
-	TRBJ1-5	-	TRBV12-3/TRBV12-4	CASSHRNQPQHF	TGTGCCAGCAGCCACAGGAATCAGCCCCAGCATTTT
-	TRBJ2-1	TRBD1	TRBV19	CASKGTGIRNEQFF	TGTGCCAGTAAAGGGACAGGGATACGCAATGAGCAGTTCTTC
-	TRBJ1-5	TRBD1	TRBV18	CASSPGTVDQPQHF	TGTGCCAGCTCACCAGGGACAGTTGATCAGCCCCAGCATTTT
few	TRBJ1-2	-	TRBV5-1	CASSLGAGLYGYTF	TGCGCCAGCAGCTTGGGGGCAGGGCTCTATGGCTACACCTTC
-	TRBJ2-1	TRBD2	TRBV3-1/TRBV3-2	CASGNGGGSYNEQFF	TGTGCCAGCGGCAACGGCGGGGGGTCCTACAATGAGCAGTTCTTC
-	TRBJ1-1	-	TRBV14	CASSQGTSTEAFF	TGTGCCAGCAGCCAAGGTACAAGCACTGAAGCTTTCTTT